The T cell receptor beta chain under discussion was sequenced for a study of cytomegalovirus exposure and HLA in healthy donors. Overall study context: The roughly 700 first-cohort repertoires and the 120 or so validation repertoires shared the same platform, a later analysis reported.

Looked up from germline, CDR1 is MDHEN and CDR2 is SYDVKM. Trimming stripped 7 bases from V and 10 bases from J, with 13 bases between. The CDR3 is made up of 11 amino acids. The donors were in the roughly 130-subject validation cohort, distinct from the approximately 700-subject first cohort. On this clone: The antigen is undetermined.

Findings and limits, study-wide: TCR sequences were mostly rare, though some public TCRs occurred in many donors. According to a subsequent analysis, TCR clusters from the first cohort were inclined to appear together in the 120 validation repertoires.

This table comes from immunoSEQ multiplex PCR, and its TCRdb copy is limited to in-frame clones, with some not included. The table lists around 400,000 clones, 75% to 90% of them singletons. The sample consisted of PBMCs. The chain uses TRBV28 and TRBJ1-1, with D unresolved. The TCR was taken from a woman between 18 and 29 years old in good health and CMV-seronegative. DNA of the CDR3: TGTGCCAGCACGGGAGGGTCTGGAGCTTTCTTT. Amino acids: CASTGGSGAFF.